This TCR beta chain was recovered during a study of blood T cell repertoires in COVID-19. About the study: Collection of acute and convalescent COVID-19 samples took place in the United States, Italy and Spain. PBMCs, B-cell-depleted T cells, or T cells provided the cDNA or gDNA that made up the material.

V was clipped by 11 bases and J by 9 bases; unmatched bases: 19. The length of the CDR3 is 14 residues. Germline CDR1 MNHEY, CDR2 SMNVEV (reference sequence). In the original processing: Amplification of reference gene primers was used by the study to estimate nucleated cell counts. Sequencing used immunoSEQ multiplex PCR; TCRdb keeps in-frame clones, though not all of them. The V and J calls and clone size were taken over from that table, and D and trimming were inferred from the DNA. The sample has 270,000 or so clones, less than 85% seen once. The source is a young woman with acute or convalescent COVID-19. The rearrangement links TRBV27 to TRBJ2-7; 7 nucleotides align to TRBD2. Sequences were obtained from peripheral blood. The CDR3 reads CASRAGGIYGGQYF. CDR3 nucleotides: TGTGCCTCCCGGGCCGGGGGGATTTATGGAGGGCAGTACTTC.